Listed here are 30 T cell receptor beta chains from one sample, sequenced in a study of T cells in Graves' hyperthyroidism and ophthalmopathy. Using RNA transcripts as the source, TCR beta CDR3 regions were amplified. The HTBI primer set served for first-round RT-PCR of the TCR CDR3. TCRdb re-analysed the multiplex PCR reads in MiXCR, keeping a single row per CDR3 protein. The sample lists around 420,000 distinct CDR3 sequences, around 14% seen once, with roughly 7.4% in the top ten. Input material: blood. Source of these receptors: a woman under 30 with Graves' hyperthyroidism.

This clonotype was seen ten or more times. The chain links TRBV20-1 to TRBJ1-5; 7 positions agree with TRBD1. The length of the CDR3 is 13 residues. The germline gives CDR1 DFQATT, CDR2 SNEGSKA (reference sequence). Unmatched junction bases numbered 3, after V lost 7 bases and J lost 0 bases. In DNA, the CDR3 is TGCAGTGTCCAGGGGGATAGCAATCAGCCCCAGCATTTT. Its translation: CSVQGDSNQPQHF.

A note on this clonotype: This may be a read error: a much more frequent sequence differs by one nucleotide. This chain uses TRBV5-6 with TRBJ2-1, with D perhaps TRBD2 (6 bases). This CDR3 is built from 15 residues. V lost 4 bases to trimming and J lost 3 bases, with 14 bases between them. Germline lookup yields CDR1 SGHDT and CDR2 YYEEEE. This CDR3 is CASSPRAGLYNEQFF. The DNA of the CDR3 is TGTGCCAGCAGCCCCCGTGCGGGGCTCTACAATGAGCAGTTCTTC.

This clonotype was counted between two and nine times. V and J are TRBV30 and TRBJ2-7; 16 bases match TRBD2. The length of the CDR3 is 16 residues. CDR1 and CDR2 from the germline V gene are GTSNPN and SVGIG (reference sequence). Trimming at V came to 8 bases and at J to 3 bases, leaving 10 bases not matched to a gene. Here the CDR3 reads CASSTGLAGGIYEQYF. In DNA form, the CDR3 reads TGTGCCAGTAGTACGGGACTAGCGGGGGGGATCTACGAGCAGTACTTC.

This clonotype was observed at least ten times. The V and J genes are TRBV6-1 and TRBJ1-2, with 7 bases aligning to TRBD1. Germline lookup yields CDR1 MNHNS and CDR2 SASEGT. V shed 2 bases and J 5 bases; nucleotides not matched to a gene: 8. The CDR3 runs to 15 residues. The CDR3 sequence: CASSEFDREIYGYTF. CDR3 coding DNA: TGTGCCAGCAGTGAATTTGACAGGGAGATTTATGGCTACACCTTC.

This clonotype was picked up many times. The V gene is TRBV2, the J gene TRBJ2-2, with 12 bases matching TRBD2. CDR1 is SNHLY and CDR2 is FYNNEI in the germline V gene. J was trimmed by 4 bases and V by 2 bases; bases with no gene match: 11. This CDR3 has 19 amino acids. CDR3 sequence (DNA): TGTGCCAGCAGTGAAAAATGGACTAGCGGGATTTTAGGCACCGGGGAGCTGTTTTTT. Its protein is CASSEKWTSGILGTGELFF. The full variable domain, completed using reference TRBV2 and TRBJ2-2, is EPEVTQTPSHQVTQMGQEVILRCVPISNHLYFYWYRQILGQKVEFLVSFYNNEISEKSEIFDDQFSVERPDGSNFTLKIRSTKLEDSAMYFCASSEKWTSGILGTGELFFGEGSRLTVL.

V and J are TRBV4-2 and TRBJ2-3; D is unclear. Germline CDR1 reads LGHNA; CDR2 reads YNFKEQ. The CDR3 is made up of 15 amino acids. V was pared by 0 bases and J by 6 bases, with 13 bases between. The CDR3 nucleotides are TGTGCCAGCAGCCAAGATTCCGGGCGAAGGGATACGCAGTATTTT. Its protein is CASSQDSGRRDTQYF.

This clonotype was picked up many times. The chain uses TRBV6-2 or TRBV6-3 and TRBJ2-3; D call uncertain. V lost 8 bases and J lost 4, with 13 bases in between. The CDR3 length is 13 residues. Germline lookup yields CDR1 MNHEY and CDR2 SVGEGT. The CDR3 sequence: CASGPERPDTQYF. The CDR3 DNA follows: TGTGCCAGCGGCCCGGAGCGACCAGATACGCAGTATTTT.

This clonotype has more than one count but fewer than ten. This chain joins TRBV4-2 and TRBJ2-2; TRBD2 might be the D (7 bases). Per germline, CDR1 LGHNA and CDR2 YNFKEQ. Trimming left V 0 bases short and J 4 bases short, with 21 bases between. This CDR3 is 19 amino acids long. Here the CDR3 DNA reads TGTGCCAGCAGCCAAGACCTGGGGGGGCTCCACGGGAGCACCGGGGAGCTGTTTTTT. Translation gives CASSQDLGGLHGSTGELFF.

This clonotype was counted many times. J is TRBJ1-1 and V is TRBV29-1, with D maybe TRBD1 (5 bases). Trimming took 7 bases from V and 2 from J, leaving 23 bases between them. Germline values: CDR1 SQVTM, CDR2 ANQGSEA. The CDR3 runs 16 residues. In DNA form, the CDR3 reads TGCAGCGCCGAAAGGGACGGCCCCTCTATTAACACTGAAGCTTTCTTT. Translated, it gives CSAERDGPSINTEAFF.

Many counts were recorded for this clonotype. The chain joins TRBV29-1 to TRBJ2-3; tentative D call: TRBD1 (6 bases). V shed 5 bases and J shed 1 base, with 13 bases lying between them. CDR3 length equals 14 residues. In germline, CDR1 is SQVTM, CDR2 ANQGSEA. CDR3 DNA: TGCAGCGTTAAACAGGGTCGGGGCACAGATACGCAGTATTTT. Translated: CSVKQGRGTDTQYF.

This clonotype was observed a handful of times. The genes are TRBV12-3 or TRBV12-4 and TRBJ2-6, with D tentatively TRBD2 (6 bases). This CDR3 spans 15 amino acids. Trimming shortened V by 4 bases and J by 2 bases, and 9 bases separated the two germline ends. CDR3 region: CASSSREAGANVLTF. CDR3 DNA: TGTGCCAGCAGTTCCAGGGAGGCTGGGGCCAACGTCCTGACTTTC.

This clonotype has ten or more counts. The CDR3 sequence: CASSLAGGDETQYF. DNA of the CDR3: TGTGCCAGCAGCCTAGCGGGAGGGGACGAGACCCAGTACTTC. This chain joins TRBV28 and TRBJ2-5, with TRBD2 matching over 12 bases. Germline CDR1 reads MDHEN; CDR2 reads SYDVKM. This CDR3 is built from 14 residues. After removal of 6 bases from V and 5 bases from J, the junction contained 4 bases not matched to a gene.

The chain has TRBV12-3 or TRBV12-4 and TRBJ1-5, with D tentatively TRBD1 (5 bases). This CDR3 comprises 14 residues. V lost 5 bases and J lost 0, with 8 bases in between. CDR3 residues: CASSTGYSNQPQHF. The CDR3, as DNA: TGTGCCAGCAGTACAGGTTATAGCAATCAGCCCCAGCATTTT.

This chain uses TRBV5-1 with TRBJ1-1; no clear D. Germline values: CDR1 SGHRS, CDR2 YFSETQ. Trimming stripped 2 bases from V and 0 bases from J, with 8 bases between. This CDR3 has 14 amino acids. The CDR3 DNA reads TGCGCCAGCAGCTTTAAAGATATGAACACTGAAGCTTTCTTT. It translates to CASSFKDMNTEAFF.

This clonotype has ten or more counts. The chain recombines TRBV6-5 with TRBJ2-4; possibly TRBD2 for D (5 bases). The CDR3 contains 12 residues. CDR1 is MNHEY and CDR2 is SVGAGI in the germline V gene. V dropped 0 bases and J dropped 8 bases, with 5 bases sitting between them. The CDR3 DNA sequence: TGTGCCAGCAGTTACTCGAGGGACATTCAGTACTTC. The encoded protein is CASSYSRDIQYF.

This clonotype was recorded many times. V gene TRBV3-1 combines with J gene TRBJ2-5, with 10 bases matching TRBD2. V lost 0 bases, J lost 4 bases, and 5 bases stayed unmatched. Germline V gene sequence: CDR1 LGHDT, CDR2 YNNKEL (reference sequence). This CDR3 spans 16 amino acids. Written as DNA, the CDR3 is TGTGCCAGCAGCCAAGAAGGAATAGCGGGGGGAGAGACCCAGTACTTC. Encoded protein: CASSQEGIAGGETQYF.

The gene calls are TRBV2 and TRBJ2-5, with 11 bases matching TRBD2. CDR1 is SNHLY and CDR2 is FYNNEI in the germline V gene. CDR3 size: 15 residues. Trimming removed 5 bases from V and 5 bases from J; junction bases left unmatched: 7. The CDR3 DNA reads TGTGCCAGCAGTAGAAGACTAGCGGGGCGGGAGACCCAGTACTTC. Its protein is CASSRRLAGRETQYF.

The chain has TRBV29-1 and TRBJ2-3; 9 bases match TRBD2. The V gene end was trimmed by 6 bases and the J gene end by 1 base; junction bases not matched to a gene: 11. The CDR3 runs 16 residues. Germline loops: CDR1 SQVTM, CDR2 ANQGSEA. The CDR3 DNA reads TGCAGCGTCGAGCGGCTAGCGGGATATGGCACAGATACGCAGTATTTT. Protein sequence: CSVERLAGYGTDTQYF.

Ten or more counts support this clonotype. The CDR3 region has the DNA TGCAGTGCTAGACCCAGCGGGGGGGCTTCAGATACGCAGTATTTT. This translates into CSARPSGGASDTQYF. The V gene is TRBV20-1, the J gene TRBJ2-3; TRBD2 matches at 10 bases. Germline CDR1 reads DFQATT; CDR2 reads SNEGSKA (reference sequence). The CDR3 loop spans 15 amino acids. J lost 4 bases, V lost 2 bases, and 6 bases had no gene match.

The chain joins TRBV27 to TRBJ2-2; the D is unclear. The CDR3 contains 15 residues. Trimming stripped 5 bases from V and 6 bases from J, with 16 bases between. Germline CDR1 is MNHEY and CDR2 is SMNVEV (reference sequence). As DNA, the CDR3 is TGTGCCAGCAGTCCCATCGTAAACAAAGCCGGGGAGCTGTTTTTT. This gives the protein CASSPIVNKAGELFF.

This clonotype was counted at least ten times. The chain joins TRBV2 to TRBJ2-1, with TRBD1 identical over 7 bases. CDR3 length equals 15 residues. Trimming at V came to 1 base and at J to 10 bases, leaving 10 bases not matched to a gene. Germline loops: CDR1 SNHLY, CDR2 FYNNEI. CDR3 region: CASSEVPRDREEQFF. CDR3 coding DNA: TGTGCCAGCAGTGAAGTACCCCGGGACAGAGAAGAGCAGTTCTTC.

This clonotype was counted a few times. The chain joins TRBV20-1 to TRBJ2-1; D may be TRBD2 (5 bases). The CDR3 has 13 amino acids. V was pared by 3 bases and J by 4 bases, with 10 bases between. Germline V gene data show CDR1 as DFQATT and CDR2 as SNEGSKA (reference sequence). CDR3 sequence reads: CSARVGDYNEQFF. Here the CDR3 DNA reads TGCAGTGCTAGGGTCGGGGATTACAATGAGCAGTTCTTC.

In regard to this clonotype: A much larger clone lies a single base off, so this may be a read error. The chain is built from TRBV3-1 and TRBJ2-7; D possibly corresponds to TRBD2 (6 bases). Looked up from germline, CDR1 is LGHDT and CDR2 is YNNKEL (reference sequence). The CDR3 has 16 amino acids. V was trimmed by 4 bases and J by 2 bases, leaving 18 bases between them. The chain's CDR3 is CASSLRTGAQPYEQYF. The CDR3 region has the DNA TGTGCCAGCAGCCTTAGGACGGGAGCGCAGCCCTACGAGCAGTACTTC.

This clonotype was detected many times. The chain has TRBV11-1 and TRBJ2-1; 14 positions agree with TRBD2. V lost 5 bases and J lost 8; bases outside the gene matches: 8. The CDR3 has 16 residues. The germline V gene has CDR1 SGHAT and CDR2 FQDESV (reference sequence). CDR3 loop: CASSPRLAGGGDEQFF. As DNA, the CDR3 is TGTGCCAGCAGCCCCAGACTAGCGGGAGGGGGAGATGAGCAGTTCTTC. Variable domain in full (rest from reference TRBV11-1 and TRBJ2-1): EAEVAQSPRYKITEKSQAVAFWCDPISGHATLYWYRQILGQGPELLVQFQDESVVDDSQLPKDRFSAERLKGVDSTLKIQPAELGDSAMYLCASSPRLAGGGDEQFFGPGTRLTVL.

This clonotype has a count of ten or more. The chain joins TRBV5-6 to TRBJ1-4, with D possibly matching TRBD1 (5 bases). CDR1 is SGHDT, CDR2 YYEEEE, per germline. CDR3 length: 14 residues. The V gene lost 3 bases and the J gene lost 8 bases, with 14 bases spanning the gap. This CDR3 is CASSSGAGGEKLFF. CDR3 in DNA: TGTGCCAGCAGCTCCGGGGCCGGCGGGGAAAAACTGTTTTTT.

The V gene is TRBV7-9, the J gene TRBJ1-2; TRBD1 matches 7 bases. J was trimmed by 4 bases and V by 5 bases; bases with no gene match: 7. CDR3 size: 14 residues. Germline assignment: CDR1 SEHNR and CDR2 FQNEAQ (reference sequence). The CDR3, as DNA: TGTGCCAGCAGCCCGGGACAGTCTAGCTATGGCTACACCTTC. This gives the protein CASSPGQSSYGYTF.

This clonotype was seen repeatedly, ten times or more. This rearrangement joins TRBV6-6 to TRBJ2-5; TRBD2 matches at 9 bases. The ends lost 2 bases at V and 6 bases at J; junction bases unmatched: 16. Germline CDR1 reads MNHNY; CDR2 reads SVGAGI (reference sequence). The CDR3 extends over 18 amino acids. The CDR3 nucleotides are TGTGCCAGCAGTTACCCCGATGGCGGGAGGGCCTGTATCAAGACCCAGTACTTC. Encoded protein: CASSYPDGGRACIKTQYF.

In DNA, the CDR3 is TGTGCCAGCAGAGGACTAGCGGGGGTTCAGGGTGAGACCCAGTACTTC. As protein: CASRGLAGVQGETQYF. The chain is built from TRBV7-9 and TRBJ2-5; 13 bases match TRBD2. The CDR3 contains 16 residues. The germline V gene encodes CDR1 SEHNR and CDR2 FQNEAQ (reference sequence). V lost 6 bases to trimming and J lost 5 bases; unmatched junction nucleotides: 9.

This clonotype was recorded a few times. V gene TRBV10-3 combines with J gene TRBJ2-2, with D uncertain. This CDR3 spans 13 amino acids. Germline V CDR1 and CDR2: ENHRY, SYGVKD. Trimming removed 1 base at V and 5 bases at J, with 5 bases between. CDR3 bases: TGTGCCATCAGTGAGTTCCGTACCGGGGAGCTGTTTTTT. This gives the protein CAISEFRTGELFF.

V gene TRBV7-2 combines with J gene TRBJ1-4; 7 nucleotides agree with TRBD1. The V gene's germline CDR1 is SGHTA and CDR2 FQGNSA. J lost 6 bases, V lost 2 bases, and 3 bases had no gene match. CDR3 size: 14 residues. CDR3 coding DNA: TGTGCCAGCAGCTTAACCGGGACAGATGAAAAACTGTTTTTT. Translation: CASSLTGTDEKLFF.